The rows below give T cell receptor beta chains drawn from one sample of a study of blood T cells in healthy people across ages. TCRdb fed the 5' RACE reads into MiXCR, producing one record per CDR3 protein. The data show around 900,000 distinct CDR3 sequences, 29% seen once. The specimen was blood. Source of these receptors: a woman older than 75 in good health. The CDR3 runs from the conserved cysteine through the conserved F or W. The D gene is left open where the match is weak. Clone size is shown for a subset of rows, as once, few, many or a class of expanded clone.

CDR3 length | clone size | J gene | V gene | D gene | CDR3 protein | CDR3 DNA
12 | NA | TRBJ2-7 | TRBV7-8 | TRBD1 | CASRETGHEQYF | TGTGCCAGCAGGGAGACAGGGCACGAGCAGTACTTC
19 | many | TRBJ2-6 | TRBV5-1 | TRBD1 | CASSSAGGQGLAGANVLTF | TGCGCCAGCAGCTCGGCCGGTGGACAGGGATTGGCTGGGGCCAACGTCCTGACTTTC
15 | NA | TRBJ2-5 | TRBV7-2 | NA | CVSSREQGTSETQYF | TGTGTCAGCAGCCGCGAGCAGGGGACGTCAGAGACCCAGTACTTC
15 | many | TRBJ2-1 | TRBV5-1 | TRBD1 | CASSSDRAWGNEQFF | TGCGCCAGCAGCTCTGACAGGGCCTGGGGAAATGAGCAGTTCTTC
14 | NA | TRBJ2-7 | TRBV12-5 | TRBD2 | CASGYKRLATKQYF | TGTGCTAGTGGTTACAAGCGACTAGCGACCAAGCAGTACTTC
14 | NA | TRBJ1-1 | TRBV20-1 | TRBD1 | CSARLPGTGLVAFF | TGCAGTGCTAGACTTCCCGGGACAGGGTTAGTAGCTTTCTTT
15 | NA | TRBJ2-1 | TRBV2 | TRBD2 | CASSGRAGGLNEQFF | TGTGCCAGCAGCGGACGAGCGGGGGGGCTCAATGAGCAGTTCTTC
16 | many | TRBJ1-2 | TRBV7-9 | NA | CASSHPGSRPNYGYTF | TGTGCCAGCAGCCATCCGGGCAGTCGGCCTAACTATGGCTACACCTTC
15 | NA | TRBJ2-7 | TRBV6-2/TRBV6-3 | TRBD2 | CASSALAGAPGEQYF | TGTGCCAGCAGTGCCCTAGCGGGGGCCCCTGGTGAGCAGTACTTC
16 | NA | TRBJ2-3 | TRBV7-9 | TRBD2 | CTSSPRVLAGTDTQYF | TGTACCAGCAGCCCTCGAGTCCTAGCGGGCACAGATACGCAGTATTTT
16 | NA | TRBJ1-2 | TRBV5-1 | TRBD1 | CASSLGEEGASYGYTF | TGCGCCAGCAGCTTGGGCGAGGAGGGGGCGAGCTATGGCTACACCTTC
14 | NA | TRBJ2-2 | TRBV12-3/TRBV12-4 | NA | CASSSTGRPGELFF | TGTGCCAGCAGTTCAACAGGGAGGCCCGGGGAGCTGTTTTTT
13 | once | TRBJ2-7 | TRBV12-3/TRBV12-4 | NA | CASSSAGLDEQYF | TGTGCCAGCAGTTCTGCAGGGCTGGACGAGCAGTACTTC
16 | few | TRBJ2-5 | TRBV28 | TRBD2 | CASSLPMGAGTETQYF | TGTGCCAGCAGTTTACCCATGGGAGCGGGGACAGAGACCCAGTACTTC
14 | many | TRBJ1-2 | TRBV5-1 | NA | CASSLDRAAYGYTF | TGCGCCAGCAGCTTGGATAGGGCCGCCTATGGCTACACCTTC
17 | once | TRBJ2-2 | TRBV20-1 | TRBD2 | CSAGPGLAGAGTGELFF | TGCAGTGCTGGACCGGGACTAGCGGGGGCGGGCACCGGGGAGCTGTTTTTT
15 | NA | TRBJ2-3 | TRBV12-3/TRBV12-4 | NA | CASTNGGGKTDTQYF | TGTGCCAGCACCAACGGTGGGGGGAAAACAGATACGCAGTATTTC